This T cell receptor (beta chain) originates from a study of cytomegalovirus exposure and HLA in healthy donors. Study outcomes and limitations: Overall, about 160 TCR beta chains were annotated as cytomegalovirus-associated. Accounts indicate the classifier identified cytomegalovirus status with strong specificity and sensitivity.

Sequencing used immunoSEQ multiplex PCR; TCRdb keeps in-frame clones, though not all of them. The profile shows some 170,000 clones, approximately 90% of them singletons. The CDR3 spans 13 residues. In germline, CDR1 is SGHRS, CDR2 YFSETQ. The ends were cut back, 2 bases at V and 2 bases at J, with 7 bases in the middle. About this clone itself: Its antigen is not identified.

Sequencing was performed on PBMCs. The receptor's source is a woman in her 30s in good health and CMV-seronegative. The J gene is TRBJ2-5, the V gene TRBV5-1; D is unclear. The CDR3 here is CASSLATQETQYF. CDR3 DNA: TGCGCCAGCAGCTTAGCGACTCAAGAGACCCAGTACTTC.